This T cell receptor (beta chain) originates from a study of radiotherapy plus CTLA-4 blockade in lung cancer. Patients had chemo-refractory metastatic non-small-cell lung cancer and received focal radiation plus CTLA-4 blockade that used ipilimumab. V lost 6 bases and J 0 bases, leaving 12 bases between the germline ends. There are 15 residues in the CDR3. The germline gives CDR1 KGHSH, CDR2 LQKENI. Data came from immunoSEQ multiplex PCR; TCRdb stores just in-frame clones and leaves some out. The sample holds roughly 120,000 clones, roughly four fifths seen once. The sequencing used peripheral blood, collected from a patient treated with radiotherapy plus ipilimumab. This TCR was sampled from a human donor with non-small cell lung cancer that progressed on radiotherapy plus ipilimumab. Some clones in this sample may be carry-over from other donors' samples. V is TRBV18 and J is TRBJ2-1; D is possibly TRBD1 (6 bases). CDR3 region: CASSIDRSSYNEQFF. The CDR3 nucleotides are TGTGCCAGCTCCATAGACAGGAGCTCCTACAATGAGCAGTTCTTC.